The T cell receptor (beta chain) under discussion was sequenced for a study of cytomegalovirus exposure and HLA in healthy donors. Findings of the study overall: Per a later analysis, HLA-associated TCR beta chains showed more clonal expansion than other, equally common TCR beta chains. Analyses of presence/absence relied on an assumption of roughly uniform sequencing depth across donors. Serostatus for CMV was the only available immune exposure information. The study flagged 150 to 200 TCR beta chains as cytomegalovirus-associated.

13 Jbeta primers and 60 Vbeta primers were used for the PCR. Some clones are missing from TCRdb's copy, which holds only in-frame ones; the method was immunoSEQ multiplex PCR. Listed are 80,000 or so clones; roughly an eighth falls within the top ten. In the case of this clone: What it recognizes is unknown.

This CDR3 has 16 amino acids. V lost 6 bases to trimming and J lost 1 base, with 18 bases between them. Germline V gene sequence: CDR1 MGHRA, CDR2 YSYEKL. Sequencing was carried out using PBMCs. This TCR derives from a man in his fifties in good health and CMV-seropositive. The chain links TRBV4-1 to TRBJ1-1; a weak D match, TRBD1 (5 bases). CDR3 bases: TGCGCCAGCAGAAGGGGCGGTCTTGTGAGGAACACTGAAGCTTTCTTT. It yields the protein CASRRGGLVRNTEAFF.